A single sample gave rise to the 3 T cell receptor beta chains below, sequenced in a study of lymphopenia after photon versus proton radiotherapy. Repertoires were generated with immunoSEQ multiplex PCR, while TCRdb's copy carries only in-frame clones and drops some. Of tens of thousands of clones detected, about 90% appear once; the ten largest clones hold under 14%. The source was peripheral blood, collected from a patient treated with proton-based radiotherapy. The receptors come from a man at least 80 years old with esophageal cancer.

J is TRBJ1-5 and V is TRBV30; D is uncertain. CDR1 and CDR2 (germline): GTSNPN, SVGIG (reference sequence). Trimming left V 2 bases short and J 0 bases short, with 11 bases between. CDR3 length: 15 amino acids. CDR3 protein: CAWSPLYYSNQPQHF. CDR3 coding DNA: TGTGCCTGGAGTCCGCTATATTATAGCAATCAGCCCCAGCATTTT.

With respect to this clone: Other nucleotide sequences from this sample produce the same CDR3. The V call is TRBV6-5, the J call TRBJ2-5; the D is unclear. The CDR3 extends over 14 amino acids. Trimming took 0 bases from V and 1 from J, leaving 6 bases between them. The V gene's germline CDR1 is MNHEY and CDR2 SVGAGI. CDR3 in amino acids: CASSYSHSQETQYF. For the CDR3, the DNA is TGTGCCAGCAGTTACTCCCACAGCCAAGAGACCCAGTACTTC.

The rearrangement links TRBV21-1 to TRBJ1-1; the D call of TRBD1 is as the table states it, not checked on the DNA. TRBV21-1 is a pseudogene segment. The CDR3 is 13 amino acids. CDR3 amino acids: CASSTTGLTEAFF. The CDR3 coding sequence is TGTGCCAGCAGCACGACAGGGTTAACTGAAGCTTTCTTT.